This T cell receptor (beta chain) appears in the sequencing data of a study of shared clonotypes between healthy human individuals. Data came from immunoSEQ multiplex PCR; TCRdb stores just in-frame clones and leaves some out. The sample has roughly 1.4 million clones, approximately 98.5% seen once. V gave up 7 bases and J gave up 3 bases, with 18 bases separating them. CDR1 is MDHEN and CDR2 is SYDVKM in the germline V gene. The CDR3 has 15 amino acids. V usage is TRBV28 and J usage is TRBJ1-1; maybe TRBD1 (5 bases). Source material: naive CD4+ T cells sorted from blood. Subset specified: CD45RA+ positively selected. The source of this sequence is a man aged 25 to 40 in good health. CDR3 nucleotides: TGTGCCAGCACTCAAAGTGGGGGGGGGTACACTGAAGCTTTCTTT. Translating gives CASTQSGGGYTEAFF.